These 27 T cell receptor beta chains originate from one sample sequenced in a study of cytomegalovirus exposure and HLA in healthy donors. Primers included in the PCR were 60 Vbeta and 13 Jbeta primers. Sequenced by immunoSEQ multiplex PCR; TCRdb stores in-frame clones only, minus some. The sample yields about 130,000 clones, approximately 78% seen once. The source material was PBMCs. Source of these receptors: a middle-aged woman in good health and CMV-seropositive.

The chain employs TRBV7-9 and TRBJ2-1; 12 bases are shared with TRBD2. The CDR3 totals 15 residues. Germline loops: CDR1 SEHNR, CDR2 FQNEAQ (reference sequence). J gave up 8 bases and V 5 bases, and 7 bases lay outside the gene matches. CDR3 nucleotides: TGTGCCAGCAGCGACGGACTAGCGGGGAAGGATGAGCAGTTCTTC. Protein sequence: CASSDGLAGKDEQFF.

The chain uses TRBV28 and TRBJ1-5, with 8 nucleotides matching TRBD1. V shed 8 bases and J 3 bases; nucleotides not matched to a gene: 18. CDR3 size: 18 residues. CDR1 and CDR2 from the germline V gene are MDHEN and SYDVKM. The CDR3 DNA sequence: TGTGCCAGCGGACAGGGTGGTCGAGGGCGGTTTGACAATCAGCCCCAGCATTTT. Protein sequence: CASGQGGRGRFDNQPQHF. The variable domain in full, with the rest retrieved from reference TRBV28 and TRBJ1-5, is DVKVTQSSRYLVKRTGEKVFLECVQDMDHENMFWYRQDPGLGLRLIYFSYDVKMKEKGDIPEGYSVSREKKERFSLILESASTNQTSMYLCASGQGGRGRFDNQPQHFGDGTRLSIL.

CDR3 loop: CASSHNRGRQETQYF. The CDR3 bases are TGTGCCAGCAGCCACAACAGGGGGCGACAAGAGACCCAGTACTTC. The chain recombines TRBV5-6 with TRBJ2-5; 9 nucleotides match TRBD1. The V gene's germline CDR1 is SGHDT and CDR2 YYEEEE. This CDR3 region has 15 residues. Unmatched junction bases numbered 6, after V lost 4 bases and J lost 2 bases.

The V gene is TRBV19, the J gene TRBJ1-1, with 12 positions matching TRBD1. The V and J ends lost 5 bases and 8 bases, in that order; junction bases with no gene match: 6. The CDR3 is 14 amino acids. Germline V gene data show CDR1 as LNHDA and CDR2 as SQIVND (reference sequence). The CDR3 reads CASSAGTGGPEAFF. For the CDR3, the DNA is TGTGCCAGTAGTGCCGGGACAGGGGGCCCCGAAGCTTTCTTT.

The chain carries TRBV4-1 and TRBJ2-1, with 7 bases fitting TRBD2. The CDR3 is 16 amino acids. The junction had 12 bases not matched to a gene; V was cut back by 3 bases and J by 7 bases. Per the germline V gene, CDR1 is MGHRA and CDR2 is YSYEKL. CDR3 amino acids: CASSQGPGDYPNEQFF. The CDR3, as DNA: TGCGCCAGCAGCCAGGGCCCCGGGGACTACCCTAATGAGCAGTTCTTC.

The gene calls are TRBV7-9 and TRBJ2-5; 10 nucleotides line up with TRBD1. The CDR3 sequence is 14 residues long. In germline, CDR1 is SEHNR, CDR2 FQNEAQ (reference sequence). Trimming at V came to 5 bases and at J to 4 bases, leaving 4 bases not matched to a gene. The CDR3, as DNA: TGTGCCAGCAGCAGGGGACAGGGGATAGAGACCCAGTACTTC. It yields the protein CASSRGQGIETQYF.

The V call is TRBV19, the J call TRBJ1-1; D unclear. CDR1 is LNHDA, CDR2 SQIVND, per germline (reference sequence). The CDR3 length is 13 residues. The CDR3: CLSLSSWATEAFF. CDR3 nucleotide sequence: TGTCTCTCGCTCTCTTCTTGGGCCACTGAAGCTTTCTTT.

The V gene is TRBV27, the J gene TRBJ2-7; 15 nucleotides line up with TRBD2. Germline V gene data show CDR1 as MNHEY and CDR2 as SMNVEV (reference sequence). Trimming took 5 bases from V and 2 from J; bases not matched to a gene: 7. There are 17 residues in the CDR3. The DNA of the CDR3 is TGTGCCAGCAGTGCACCGGGACTAGCGGGGGGACCCTACGAGCAGTACTTC. Protein sequence: CASSAPGLAGGPYEQYF.

J is TRBJ1-2 and V is TRBV21-1; whether TRBD1, the table's D call, matches the DNA was not checked. TRBV21-1 is designated a pseudogene. The CDR3 consists of 13 residues. The CDR3 nucleotides read TGTGCCAGCAGCAAAGGGACAGGGGGCTCGTACACCTTC. Translating it yields CASSKGTGGSYTF.

This clone was observed a few times. The chain is built from TRBV4-3 and TRBJ2-7; 7 bases align to TRBD2. The CDR3 contains 12 residues. Trimming at V came to 5 bases and at J to 4 bases, leaving 2 bases not matched to a gene. Germline V gives CDR1 LGHNA, CDR2 YSLEER. CDR3 in amino acids: CASSGGGYEQYF. In DNA form, the CDR3 reads TGCGCCAGCAGCGGGGGGGGGTACGAGCAGTACTTC.

The CDR3 nucleotides read TGTGCCAGCAGCTTGGTTGGCGGGGGGGACTCAGATACGCAGTATTTT. Translation: CASSLVGGGDSDTQYF. The chain joins TRBV5-6 to TRBJ2-3, with 9 bases fitting TRBD2. The germline V gene encodes CDR1 SGHDT and CDR2 YYEEEE. The CDR3 consists of 16 residues. V lost 0 bases and J lost 4; bases outside the gene matches: 6.

This chain links TRBV6-5 with TRBJ2-7, with no clear D. This CDR3 is built from 16 residues. V lost 2 bases and J 0 bases, leaving 14 bases between the germline ends. From germline, CDR1 is MNHEY and CDR2 SVGAGI. In DNA form, the CDR3 reads TGTGCCAGCAGTTACCCCGTTGGGCCAGGCTCCTACGAGCAGTACTTC. Its translation: CASSYPVGPGSYEQYF.

The V call is TRBV4-3, the J call TRBJ2-1; 12 bases line up with TRBD2. This CDR3 comprises 15 residues. The V gene end was trimmed by 2 bases and the J gene end by 8 bases; junction bases not matched to a gene: 4. Germline lookup yields CDR1 LGHNA and CDR2 YSLEER. The CDR3 nucleotides are TGCGCCAGCAGCCAACTAGCGGGAGGGCCCTATGAGCAGTTCTTC. Translation gives CASSQLAGGPYEQFF.

The gene calls are TRBV10-3 and TRBJ2-3; 9 positions match TRBD2. The CDR3 totals 14 residues. The junction had 6 bases not matched to a gene; V was cut back by 6 bases and J by 5 bases. Germline values: CDR1 ENHRY, CDR2 SYGVKD. CDR3 in DNA: TGTGCCATCAGCTTAGCGGGAGACAAAGATACGCAGTATTTT. This sequence encodes CAISLAGDKDTQYF.

This clone was picked up a small number of times. This sequence joins TRBV7-3 and TRBJ2-2; D is ambiguous. The germline V gene has CDR1 SGHTA and CDR2 FQGTGA. This CDR3 comprises 14 residues. V was shortened by 5 bases and J by 6 bases, with 13 bases between the two germline ends. DNA of the CDR3: TGTGCCAGCAGCCTGTCGTCTGGGCCCGGGGAGCTGTTTTTT. This gives the protein CASSLSSGPGELFF.

V usage is TRBV16 and J usage is TRBJ2-7, with a weak D call TRBD2 (6 bases). V lost 2 bases to trimming and J lost 1 base, with 12 bases between them. CDR1 and CDR2 from the germline V gene are KGHSY and FQNENV. The CDR3 consists of 15 residues. DNA for the CDR3: TGTGCCAGCAGCCAAGCCCTGGGGGGTTCCTACGAGCAGTACTTC. This gives the protein CASSQALGGSYEQYF.

This clone was detected only a few times. V usage is TRBV2 and J usage is TRBJ1-4; 7 bases line up with TRBD1. V was clipped by 7 bases and J by 4 bases; unmatched bases: 12. The CDR3 has 16 residues. CDR1 SNHLY and CDR2 FYNNEI come from the germline V gene. The CDR3 loop reads CASKGDSLSYNEKLFF. The CDR3, as DNA: TGTGCCAGCAAGGGGGACAGCCTCAGTTATAATGAAAAACTGTTTTTT.

The CDR3 here is CAWSTDTGGEKLFF. CDR3 nucleotide sequence: TGTGCCTGGAGCACCGATACGGGGGGCGAAAAACTGTTTTTT. The chain carries TRBV30 and TRBJ1-4; D perhaps matches TRBD1 (6 bases). There are 14 residues in the CDR3. V was clipped by 3 bases and J by 8 bases, with 16 bases between them. Per the germline V gene, CDR1 is GTSNPN and CDR2 is SVGIG (reference sequence). Full variable domain (remainder filled in from reference TRBV30 and TRBJ1-4): SQTIHQWPATLVQPVGSPLSLECTVEGTSNPNLYWYRQAAGRGLQLLFYSVGIGQISSEVPQNLSASRPQDRQFILSSKKLLLSDSGFYLCAWSTDTGGEKLFFGSGTQLSVL.

This chain joins TRBV4-1 and TRBJ1-2; no clear D gene. This CDR3 is 15 amino acids long. Germline V gene lookup returns CDR1 MGHRA and CDR2 YSYEKL. V dropped 0 bases and J dropped 5 bases, with 13 bases sitting between them. The CDR3 DNA sequence: TGCGCCAGCAGCCAAGATTCACAACCCCGTTATGGCTACACCTTC. This translates into CASSQDSQPRYGYTF.

The chain employs TRBV2 and TRBJ1-1; 9 positions agree with TRBD1. With 7 bases clipped from V and 1 base from J, the junction kept 10 bases outside the gene matches. Germline V CDR1 and CDR2: SNHLY, FYNNEI. The CDR3 runs to 16 residues. The chain's CDR3 is CASTSGTGWENTEAFF. DNA for the CDR3: TGTGCCAGCACCTCCGGGACAGGGTGGGAGAACACTGAAGCTTTCTTT.

V is TRBV7-2 and J is TRBJ1-1, with 7 bases aligning to TRBD1. This CDR3 has 17 amino acids. Germline-derived CDR1 and CDR2 are SGHTA and FQGNSA. With 1 base clipped from V and 5 bases from J, the junction kept 13 bases outside the gene matches. Written as DNA, the CDR3 is TGTGCCAGCAGCTTAGTCGGGGTCGGACAGGTCGGAACTGAAGCTTTCTTT. Amino acids: CASSLVGVGQVGTEAFF.

The table lists this clone with a few counts. The J gene is TRBJ1-2, the V gene TRBV28; 9 positions match TRBD1. With 6 bases clipped from V and 3 bases from J, the junction kept 8 bases outside the gene matches. This CDR3 spans 15 amino acids. Germline V CDR1 and CDR2: MDHEN, SYDVKM. CDR3 nucleotide sequence: TGTGCCAGCAGGGACAGGGGCGCAGGGGACTATGGCTACACCTTC. The encoded protein is CASRDRGAGDYGYTF.

The sample holds one count of this clone. The V and J genes are TRBV29-1 and TRBJ1-2, with D maybe TRBD1 (5 bases). The CDR3 is 12 residues long. Germline values: CDR1 SQVTM, CDR2 ANQGSEA. V was cut by 5 bases and J by 3 bases, with 10 bases left in between. CDR3 in DNA: TGCAGCGTTAACGGGGGGTACTATGGCTACACCTTC. It codes for CSVNGGYYGYTF.

This clone was observed a handful of times. The CDR3 DNA follows: TGTGCCAGCAGCGACCCGGGGGGCGGGGGGGAATACGAGCAGTACTTC. Translating gives CASSDPGGGGEYEQYF. J is TRBJ2-7 and V is TRBV7-2; 9 bases are a match to TRBD2. The CDR3 totals 16 residues. V lost 5 bases to trimming and J lost 4 bases; unmatched junction nucleotides: 12. Germline CDR1 reads SGHTA; CDR2 reads FQGNSA.

The V call is TRBV7-9, the J call TRBJ1-2, with TRBD1 matching 7 bases. After removal of 4 bases from V and 6 bases from J, the junction contained 11 bases not matched to a gene. The CDR3 runs 15 residues. The V gene's germline CDR1 is SEHNR and CDR2 FQNEAQ (reference sequence). The CDR3 spells CASSSRKTGFHGYTF. CDR3 coding DNA: TGTGCCAGCAGCTCCCGGAAGACAGGGTTTCATGGCTACACCTTC.

V and J are TRBV6-1 and TRBJ2-3, with TRBD2 matching over 10 bases. The V gene's germline CDR1 is MNHNS and CDR2 SASEGT. The CDR3 is 15 residues long. V trimming: 7 bases; J trimming: 5 bases; junction bases outside the gene matches: 9. The CDR3 DNA follows: TGTGCCAGCACCCCATTAGCGGGAGGAAAAGATACGCAGTATTTT. As protein: CASTPLAGGKDTQYF.

The J gene is TRBJ1-4, the V gene TRBV2; D is possibly TRBD1 (5 bases). Germline V gene data show CDR1 as SNHLY and CDR2 as FYNNEI. The CDR3 runs 15 residues. With 1 base removed from V and 4 bases from J, the gap between germline ends came to 10 bases. The CDR3 here is CASSEGGGSNEKLFF. The DNA for the CDR3 is TGTGCCAGCAGTGAAGGTGGGGGGAGTAATGAAAAACTGTTTTTT. The full variable domain, in which reference TRBV2 and TRBJ1-4 provide the parts outside the CDR3, is EPEVTQTPSHQVTQMGQEVILRCVPISNHLYFYWYRQILGQKVEFLVSFYNNEISEKSEIFDDQFSVERPDGSNFTLKIRSTKLEDSAMYFCASSEGGGSNEKLFFGSGTQLSVL.